The T cell receptor (beta chain) described here comes from a study of beta chain features in type 1 diabetes. Overall study results and limits: A potential influence of HLA type upon TCRB rearrangement remained unresolved herein.

Since all of the isolated RNA was reverse transcribed, expressed TCRB transcripts were what got sequenced. Generated by immunoSEQ multiplex PCR, the TCRdb table keeps only in-frame clones and is missing some. Among some 330,000 clones, around 10% were seen once, and the ten largest hold 0.015%. Concerning this clone: Its antigen is unidentified.

The sequenced material came from naive CD4+ T cells from blood. The TCR sequence derives from a woman in her twenties or thirties in good health.

Written as DNA, the CDR3 is TGTGCCACCAGATCAAGCGGGAGGGCCGGGGATACGCAGTATTTT. It encodes CATRSSGRAGDTQYF. This chain connects TRBV15 to TRBJ2-3; 10 bases match TRBD2. Germline CDR1 reads LNHNV; CDR2 reads YYDKDF (reference sequence). The V segment lost 6 bases and the J segment 6 bases; nucleotides outside the gene matches: 9. The CDR3 runs 15 residues.